The 22 T cell receptor beta chains below all came from one sample that was sequenced in a study of blood T cell repertoires in COVID-19. Only in-frame clones appear in the TCRdb table, and some are missing; sequencing was by immunoSEQ multiplex PCR. Of about 260,000 clones in the sample, about 87% are singletons; the top ten hold roughly 3.9%. The sample consisted of PBMCs or T cells enriched from blood (not recorded which). The receptors stem from a young woman with acute COVID-19.

This clone was seen a few times. The chain couples TRBV25-1 to TRBJ2-1; TRBD2 is a possible D gene (7 bases). CDR1 is MGHDK, CDR2 SYGVNS, per germline. The CDR3 is 16 amino acids. V was trimmed by 8 bases and J by 0 bases, leaving 17 bases between them. CDR3 nucleotides: TGTGCCAGCCGGGGGGCCCCCCTTAGCTCCTACAATGAGCAGTTCTTC. Its protein product is CASRGAPLSSYNEQFF.

The gene calls are TRBV6-5 and TRBJ1-6; perhaps TRBD1 as D (6 bases). The V gene lost 6 bases and the J gene lost 7 bases, with 10 bases spanning the gap. CDR1 and CDR2 from the germline V gene are MNHEY and SVGAGI. The CDR3 is 13 amino acids. As DNA, the CDR3 is TGTGCCAGCAGATTTAGGGGGAATTCACCCCTCCACTTT. Translating it yields CASRFRGNSPLHF.

J is TRBJ2-1 and V is TRBV11-2, with TRBD2 identical over 12 bases. Germline values: CDR1 SGHAT, CDR2 FQNNGV. J gave up 6 bases and V 3 bases, and 0 bases lay outside the gene matches. The CDR3 length is 14 residues. The CDR3 is CASSLTSGSNEQFF. CDR3 DNA sequence: TGTGCCAGCAGCTTGACTAGCGGGAGCAATGAGCAGTTCTTC.

J is TRBJ1-3 and V is TRBV7-2; D not certain. Per germline, CDR1 SGHTA and CDR2 FQGNSA. The CDR3 consists of 15 residues. Trimming removed 5 bases from V and 2 bases from J, with 13 bases in between. CDR3 residues: CASSPYSRAGNTIYF. CDR3 bases: TGTGCCAGCAGCCCGTATTCCCGCGCTGGAAACACCATATATTTT.

The chain is built from TRBV3-1 (or the pseudogene TRBV3-2) and TRBJ2-1, with TRBD2 matching 9 bases. The germline V gene encodes CDR1 LGHDT and CDR2 YNNKEL (reference sequence). V shed 3 bases, J shed 9 bases, and the junction held 12 bases outside the gene matches. The CDR3 is 16 residues long. CDR3 in DNA: TGTGCCAGCAGCCAGCCGGGACTAGCCCCATCTACTGAGCAGTTCTTC. It is translated as CASSQPGLAPSTEQFF.

The rearrangement links TRBV15 to TRBJ1-1; D uncertain. Germline V lookup: CDR1 LNHNV, CDR2 YYDKDF (reference sequence). This CDR3 contains 15 residues. V was cut by 0 bases and J by 0 bases, with 8 bases left in between. CDR3 amino acids: CATSREPVMNTEAFF. CDR3 sequence (DNA): TGTGCCACCAGCAGAGAACCGGTTATGAACACTGAAGCTTTCTTT.

This chain uses TRBV7-9 with TRBJ1-4, with D possibly TRBD1 on 6 matching bases. The CDR3 loop spans 14 amino acids. Germline-derived CDR1 and CDR2 are SEHNR and FQNEAQ (reference sequence). V lost 5 bases and J 3 bases, leaving 10 bases between the germline ends. CDR3 DNA: TGTGCCAGCAGCCCGGGACATGCTAATGAAAAACTGTTTTTT. This codes for CASSPGHANEKLFF.

V gene TRBV5-4 combines with J gene TRBJ2-1; a possible D gene is TRBD1 (6 bases). Germline-derived CDR1 and CDR2 are SGHNT and YYREEE (reference sequence). The V end lost 4 bases, the J end lost 7 bases, and 15 bases lay between the germline ends. The CDR3 loop spans 14 amino acids. The CDR3 DNA reads TGTGCCAGCAGCCCGAGGGGGAGAGGTAATGAGCAGTTCTTC. It translates to CASSPRGRGNEQFF.

The V call is TRBV27, the J call TRBJ2-7; tentatively, D is TRBD2 (6 bases). Trimming took 2 bases from V and 3 from J, leaving 11 bases between them. This CDR3 comprises 14 residues. Germline V gene data show CDR1 as MNHEY and CDR2 as SMNVEV (reference sequence). As DNA, the CDR3 is TGTGCCAGCAGTTTAACGGGAGTGGGCTACGAGCAGTACTTC. Residues: CASSLTGVGYEQYF.

This clone was counted between two and nine times. The J gene is TRBJ1-2, the V gene TRBV2; perhaps TRBD1 as D (6 bases). The V end lost 6 bases, the J end lost 4 bases, and 12 bases lay between the germline ends. This CDR3 is built from 13 residues. CDR1 is SNHLY, CDR2 FYNNEI, per germline. The DNA of the CDR3 is TGTGCCAGCAGGGACAGTCCCTCCTATGGCTACACCTTC. It specifies CASRDSPSYGYTF.

The chain combines TRBV19 with TRBJ2-1; 15 bases map to TRBD2. The germline V gene has CDR1 LNHDA and CDR2 SQIVND (reference sequence). After removal of 8 bases from V and 1 base from J, the junction contained 0 bases not matched to a gene. CDR3 size: 15 residues. CDR3 sequence (DNA): TGTGCCAGTGGGACTAGCGGGAGGTCCTACAATGAGCAGTTCTTC. Its protein product is CASGTSGRSYNEQFF.

A few counts support this clone. The V gene is TRBV7-9, the J gene TRBJ1-2; 8 bases align to TRBD1. The CDR3 extends over 15 amino acids. Trimming removed 5 bases from V and 4 bases from J; junction bases left unmatched: 9. Germline V CDR1 and CDR2: SEHNR, FQNEAQ (reference sequence). CDR3 residues: CASSGGTGRIYGYTF. The DNA for the CDR3 is TGTGCCAGCAGCGGCGGGACAGGACGGATCTATGGCTACACCTTC.

In nucleotides, the CDR3 is TGTGCCAGCAGTGATAGGACAGGGGAGAACACTGAAGCTTTCTTT. This gives the protein CASSDRTGENTEAFF. The J gene is TRBJ1-1, the V gene TRBV27; 9 bases are shared with TRBD1. Looked up from germline, CDR1 is MNHEY and CDR2 is SMNVEV (reference sequence). V gave up 5 bases and J gave up 1 base; unmatched junction bases: 5. The CDR3 sequence is 15 residues long.

This chain connects TRBV12-5 to TRBJ2-1, with 10 bases fitting TRBD2. CDR1 LGHNT and CDR2 FRNRAP come from the germline V gene. J gave up 6 bases and V 1 base, and 0 bases lay outside the gene matches. This CDR3 contains 14 residues. The DNA for the CDR3 is TGTGCTAGTGGTTTGGGACTAGCGGGCAATGAGCAGTTCTTC. This translates into CASGLGLAGNEQFF.

In its sample, this clone was seen once. The chain combines TRBV11-2 with TRBJ1-1; D is undetermined. CDR1 is SGHAT and CDR2 is FQNNGV in the germline V gene. V was shortened by 6 bases and J by 0 bases, with 8 bases between the two germline ends. The CDR3 sequence is 13 residues long. Here the CDR3 DNA reads TGTGCCAGCAGGGAGGGTTTGAACACTGAAGCTTTCTTT. Translated, it gives CASREGLNTEAFF.

This chain joins TRBV5-1 and TRBJ2-7; 7 bases line up with TRBD1. V shed 3 bases and J 1 base; nucleotides not matched to a gene: 4. This CDR3 is built from 14 residues. Germline-derived CDR1 and CDR2 are SGHRS and YFSETQ. CDR3 sequence: CASSWLTGSYEQYF. Written as DNA, the CDR3 is TGCGCCAGCAGCTGGTTGACAGGGTCCTACGAGCAGTACTTC.

The J gene is TRBJ2-1, the V gene TRBV29-1; D is possibly TRBD2 (6 bases). With 7 bases removed from V and 9 bases from J, the gap between germline ends came to 25 bases. CDR1 is SQVTM and CDR2 is ANQGSEA in the germline V gene. This CDR3 comprises 15 residues. The DNA of the CDR3 is TGCAGCGCGAACTACATAGCGGCCGCTTTGGGTGAGCAGTTCTTC. Translation: CSANYIAAALGEQFF.

The chain couples TRBV7-9 to TRBJ2-4; 7 bases are a match to TRBD2. This CDR3 is 12 amino acids long. V shed 5 bases and J 7 bases; nucleotides not matched to a gene: 2. Looked up from germline, CDR1 is SEHNR and CDR2 is FQNEAQ (reference sequence). CDR3: CASSLGGNIQYF. CDR3 DNA sequence: TGTGCCAGCAGCCTCGGGGGGAACATTCAGTACTTC.

V is TRBV6-4 and J is TRBJ2-7, with a tentative D call TRBD2 (5 bases). Trimming took off 8 bases at V and 7 bases at J, with 21 bases between the two ends. The CDR3 runs 14 residues. Germline V CDR1 and CDR2: MRHNA, SNTAGT. The CDR3 DNA follows: TGTGCCAGCCCATGGACTGATGGGTGGAGGGAGCAGTACTTC. As protein: CASPWTDGWREQYF.

V usage is TRBV28 and J usage is TRBJ1-1, with 8 bases aligning to TRBD1. Germline V gene sequence: CDR1 MDHEN, CDR2 SYDVKM. V was clipped by 1 base and J by 4 bases; unmatched bases: 8. The CDR3 contains 16 residues. CDR3 region: CASSLYPGGLGTEAFF. The DNA of the CDR3 is TGTGCCAGCAGTTTATACCCAGGGGGCTTGGGCACTGAAGCTTTCTTT. Supplemented by reference TRBV28 and TRBJ1-1, the full variable domain reads DVKVTQSSRYLVKRTGEKVFLECVQDMDHENMFWYRQDPGLGLRLIYFSYDVKMKEKGDIPEGYSVSREKKERFSLILESASTNQTSMYLCASSLYPGGLGTEAFFGQGTRLTVV.

This rearrangement joins TRBV29-1 to TRBJ1-2; TRBD1 aligns across 7 bases. CDR3 length: 12 residues. Germline CDR1 and CDR2: SQVTM and ANQGSEA. V trimming: 6 bases; J trimming: 3 bases; junction bases outside the gene matches: 4. CDR3 sequence reads: CSVGTGDYGYTF. Written as DNA, the CDR3 is TGCAGCGTCGGAACAGGGGACTATGGCTACACCTTC.

The chain employs TRBV4-3 and TRBJ1-3; no reliable D call. The CDR3 covers 17 residues. Germline V gene data show CDR1 as LGHNA and CDR2 as YSLEER. Trimming left V 0 bases short and J 0 bases short, with 12 bases between. The CDR3 protein is CASSQDEVSDSGNTIYF. CDR3 in DNA: TGCGCCAGCAGCCAAGATGAGGTCAGTGACTCTGGAAACACCATATATTTT.